This note documents a single T cell receptor (beta chain) sequence. CDR3 length equals 13 residues. Trimming took off 2 bases at V and 7 bases at J, with 12 bases between the two ends. CDR1 KGHSH and CDR2 LQKENI come from the germline V gene. This sample is part of a study of PD-L1 blockade in urothelial cancer. Study as a whole: Atezolizumab therapy began for patients around 2014, dosed at 1,200 mg intravenously every 3 weeks. About 85% of the roughly 29 patients were men whose urothelial cancer was bladder-origin. Previous chemotherapy exposure amounted to 0 to 3 regimens for patients.

Each patient's cancer was a locally advanced or metastatic urothelial carcinoma. Sequenced by immunoSEQ multiplex PCR; TCRdb stores in-frame clones only, minus some. This sample has some 67,000 clones, with about 89% found just once. Source: PBMCs, taken around atezolizumab (anti-PD-L1) treatment. The receptor comes from a man aged 60 to 69 with urothelial cancer. This chain joins TRBV18 and TRBJ2-7; D ambiguous. DNA for the CDR3: TGTGCCAGCTCACCAGCGGATAGTGGGGAGCAGTACTTC. Its protein is CASSPADSGEQYF.